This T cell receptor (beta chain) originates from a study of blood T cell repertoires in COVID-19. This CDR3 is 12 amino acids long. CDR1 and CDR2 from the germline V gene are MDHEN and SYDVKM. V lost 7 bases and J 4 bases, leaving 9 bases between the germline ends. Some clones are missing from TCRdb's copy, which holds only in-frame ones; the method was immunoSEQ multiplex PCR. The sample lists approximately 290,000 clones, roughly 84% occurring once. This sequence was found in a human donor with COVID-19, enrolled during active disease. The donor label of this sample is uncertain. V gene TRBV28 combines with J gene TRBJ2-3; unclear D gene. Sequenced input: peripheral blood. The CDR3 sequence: CASMRNSDTQYF. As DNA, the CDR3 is TGTGCCAGCATGCGGAACTCAGATACGCAGTATTTT.